This TCR beta chain was observed in a study of OX40 agonist ivuxolimab in advanced cancers. With respect to the entire study: The costimulatory receptor OX40 (CD134) was targeted by ivuxolimab, a fully human IgG2 agonistic monoclonal antibody. Intravenous ivuxolimab was administered to patients every 2 weeks at six dose levels: 0.01, 0.1, 0.3, 1.5, 3 and 10 mg/kg. Among the 52 dose-escalation patients, some 19 had hepatocellular carcinoma, some 15 melanoma, 9 renal cell carcinoma and 9 head and neck cancer. The dose-escalation cohort was 82.7% male with a mean age of approximately 60 years, ranging from roughly 23 to 90. Patients were allowed to have had prior anti-PD-1, anti-PD-L1 or anti-CTLA-4 therapy, and roughly two fifths of the dose-escalation patients had been treated with checkpoint inhibitors. Three dose-escalation patients achieved partial responses, one with hepatocellular carcinoma and two with cutaneous melanoma. The point of sequencing TCRbeta in the periphery was to test whether ivuxolimab changed TCR sequence diversity and drove clonal T-cell expansion. The paper reports the monotherapy dose-escalation portion (N of about 56 patients) of the phase I ivuxolimab trial. Overall study results and their limits: At doses of 0.1 to 3.0 mg/kg, clonal expansion of both CD4+ and CD8+ T cells in blood was seen between baseline and week 6. After ivuxolimab, expanded clones were on average more numerous among CD8+ T cells than among CD4+ T cells. In partial responders in the 0.1-3.0 mg/kg groups, normalized peripheral clonal expansion was found to be among the lowest, especially among CD8+ T cells. Low levels of normalized T-cell clonal expansion were also seen in some patients who did not respond. The antigen specificity of the peripheral T cells that underwent clonal expansion was not determined.

To sequence the TCRbeta CDR3 region, genomic DNA was isolated from the sorted cells. The immunoSEQ Assay was used for sequencing of TCRbeta CDR3 regions. The clones in this table, taken by TCRdb from immuneACCESS, are in-frame only. Not every clone is retained; where verified, under half of the shortfall comes from an unresolved V gene, and the cause of the rest is unknown. Within this sample are about 21,000 clones, with 84% of them counted one time only. In total, the top ten clones hold 12% to 15% of the sample. About this clone: There is no known antigen for this receptor. No per-base quality is available; no much larger clone lies one base away.

Deletion took 4 bases off V and 0 bases off J, with a span of 10 bases between the germline ends. As encoded in the germline V gene (reference sequence), CDR1 is LNHDA while CDR2 is SQIVND. Counted from cysteine to phenylalanine, this CDR3 has 16 amino acids. Of all the DNA, just the CDR3 is kept, 48 bases in frame from base 1. The trial excluded patients who had a history of autoimmune disease or who were on systemic immunosuppression. In every dose cohort, peripheral blood was drawn for TCR sequencing at baseline, cycle 4 day 1, and cycle 7 day 1. The samples were drawn from a first-in-human, open-label, multicenter phase I dose-escalation trial of ivuxolimab. Adults with locally advanced or metastatic melanoma, renal cell carcinoma, hepatocellular carcinoma or head and neck squamous cell carcinoma were enrolled in the trial. Before TCR sequencing, CD4+ and CD8+ T cells were separately sorted from peripheral blood.

Recombination linked TRBV19 to TRBJ2-6, with no reliable assignment of the D segment. The sequence was collected from an adult with an advanced solid tumor such as melanoma, head and neck, liver or kidney cancer. The source was CD4+ or CD8+ T cells sorted from blood, collected in a trial of the OX40 agonist ivuxolimab. DNA sequence: TGTGCCAGTAGTAGCAGCGCCGACTCTGGGGCCAACGTCCTGACTTTC. The translation is CASSSSADSGANVLTF.